These 28 T cell receptor beta chains share one sample of origin, sequenced in a study of blood T cell repertoires in COVID-19. Some clones are missing from TCRdb's copy, which holds only in-frame ones; the method was immunoSEQ multiplex PCR. The data contain about 270,000 clones, more than 85% of them singletons. The specimen was PBMCs or T cells enriched from blood (not recorded which). The receptors originated from a man in his forties who had been exposed to COVID-19.

The chain has TRBV27 and TRBJ1-1, with D maybe TRBD1 (6 bases). Germline values: CDR1 MNHEY, CDR2 SMNVEV (reference sequence). The length of the CDR3 is 20 residues. V shed 6 bases and J shed 0 bases, with 29 bases lying between them. This chain's CDR3 is CASRRLRDRPRRSLNTEAFF. CDR3 in DNA: TGTGCCAGCAGACGACTTCGTGACAGGCCGCGCCGTTCCCTGAACACTGAAGCTTTCTTT.

The J gene is TRBJ1-1, the V gene TRBV6-5; TRBD1 aligns across 7 bases. The CDR3 consists of 15 residues. V lost 5 bases to trimming and J lost 1 base; unmatched junction nucleotides: 7. The germline CDR1 and CDR2 sequences are MNHEY and SVGAGI. The CDR3 nucleotides read TGTGCCAGCAGTAAACAGGGGCCATGGAACACTGAAGCTTTCTTT. Translated, it gives CASSKQGPWNTEAFF.

Only a few counts were recorded for this clone. The genes are TRBV19 and TRBJ2-1, with 8 bases lining up with TRBD2. Unmatched junction bases numbered 2, after V lost 2 bases and J lost 5 bases. CDR3 length: 14 amino acids. Germline CDR1 LNHDA, CDR2 SQIVND (reference sequence). The CDR3 sequence is CASSILSGNNEQFF. As DNA, the CDR3 is TGTGCCAGTAGTATACTTAGCGGGAACAATGAGCAGTTCTTC.

This clone was detected once. J is TRBJ2-1 and V is TRBV9; 8 bases are a match to TRBD1. The junction had 2 bases not matched to a gene; V was cut back by 3 bases and J by 0 bases. Germline CDR1 is SGDLS and CDR2 is YYNGEE. This CDR3 is 15 amino acids long. The CDR3, as DNA: TGTGCCAGCAGCGCGACAGGGGACTCCTACAATGAGCAGTTCTTC. Its translation: CASSATGDSYNEQFF.

CDR3: CASSLVEGPHEQFF. Written as DNA, the CDR3 is TGTGCCAGCAGCTTAGTGGAGGGTCCTCATGAGCAGTTCTTC. The chain couples TRBV7-9 to TRBJ2-1; a weak D match, TRBD2 (6 bases). Trimming pared 1 base from V and 8 bases from J, leaving 12 bases between. The CDR3 consists of 14 residues. CDR1 is SEHNR, CDR2 FQNEAQ, per germline (reference sequence).

The chain links TRBV7-3 to TRBJ2-1; D is perhaps TRBD2 (7 bases). The V gene's germline CDR1 is SGHTA and CDR2 FQGTGA. Trimming shortened V by 5 bases and J by 9 bases, and 23 bases separated the two germline ends. CDR3 length equals 16 residues. CDR3 sequence: CASSASVRGLGGEQFF. The CDR3, as DNA: TGTGCCAGCAGCGCATCCGTGCGGGGGCTGGGCGGTGAGCAGTTCTTC.

The chain couples TRBV4-3 to TRBJ2-3; D perhaps matches TRBD2 (6 bases). The germline V and J ends were trimmed by 4 bases and 4 bases, with 18 bases remaining between them. There are 16 residues in the CDR3. Looked up from germline, CDR1 is LGHNA and CDR2 is YSLEER. The DNA of the CDR3 is TGCGCCAGCAGCCTATCCCGGGAGAGAGGGGCAGATACGCAGTATTTT. This translates into CASSLSRERGADTQYF.

The rearrangement joins TRBV5-4 to TRBJ1-1; 7 nucleotides align to TRBD1. The V gene's germline CDR1 is SGHNT and CDR2 YYREEE (reference sequence). The CDR3 covers 14 residues. Trimming removed 4 bases from V and 0 bases from J; junction bases left unmatched: 3. The DNA of the CDR3 is TGTGCCAGCAGCCAGGGACAGTTGAACACTGAAGCTTTCTTT. Amino acids: CASSQGQLNTEAFF.

The gene calls are TRBV5-5 and TRBJ2-7, with TRBD2 as a possible D gene (5 bases). The germline CDR1 and CDR2 sequences are SGHKS and YYEKEE (reference sequence). There are 12 residues in the CDR3. V lost 0 bases to trimming and J lost 6 bases, with 7 bases between them. This CDR3 is CASSLEGGEQYF. Written as DNA, the CDR3 is TGTGCCAGCAGCTTGGAAGGAGGCGAGCAGTACTTC. The entire variable domain, with the rest obtained from reference TRBV5-5 and TRBJ2-7, is as follows: DAGVTQSPTHLIKTRGQQVTLRCSPISGHKSVSWYQQVLGQGPQFIFQYYEKEERGRGNFPDRFSARQFPNYSSELNVNALLLGDSALYLCASSLEGGEQYFGPGTRLTVT.

J is TRBJ1-1 and V is TRBV18; D is undetermined. Germline CDR1 KGHSH, CDR2 LQKENI. V lost 6 bases to trimming and J lost 1 base, with 9 bases between them. This CDR3 region has 13 residues. The DNA for the CDR3 is TGTGCCAGCTCTCCCATCGGGAACACTGAAGCTTTCTTT. It is translated as CASSPIGNTEAFF.

This chain links TRBV19 with TRBJ2-7, with D possibly TRBD2 on 6 matching bases. CDR1 and CDR2 from the germline V gene are LNHDA and SQIVND (reference sequence). This CDR3 has 14 amino acids. The V end lost 1 base, the J end lost 2 bases, and 9 bases lay between the germline ends. In DNA, the CDR3 is TGTGCCAGTAGTATAGGGGGAGGACCCTACGAGCAGTACTTC. Protein sequence: CASSIGGGPYEQYF.

V usage is TRBV3-1 (or the pseudogene TRBV3-2) and J usage is TRBJ2-3, with 8 bases lining up with TRBD1. Germline assignment: CDR1 LGHDT and CDR2 YNNKEL (reference sequence). The CDR3 is made up of 16 amino acids. J was trimmed by 2 bases and V by 0 bases; bases with no gene match: 4. The CDR3 protein is CASSQEWTGPTDTQYF. In nucleotides, the CDR3 is TGTGCCAGCAGCCAAGAGTGGACAGGGCCCACAGATACGCAGTATTTT.

The genes are TRBV7-2 and TRBJ2-7; D is uncertain. Germline V gene sequence: CDR1 SGHTA, CDR2 FQGNSA. This CDR3 is built from 13 residues. V lost 5 bases to trimming and J lost 7 bases, with 15 bases between them. The CDR3 is CASSPAPLWEQYF. The CDR3 coding sequence is TGTGCCAGCAGCCCCGCCCCACTCTGGGAGCAGTACTTC.

This clone came up once. The rearrangement uses TRBV19 and TRBJ1-4; the match to TRBD1 covers 10 bases. Looked up from germline, CDR1 is LNHDA and CDR2 is SQIVND (reference sequence). There are 13 residues in the CDR3. V trimming: 10 bases; J trimming: 7 bases; junction bases outside the gene matches: 6. The CDR3 coding sequence is TGTGCCACCCGAAGGACAGGGGGTGAAAAACTGTTTTTT. It specifies CATRRTGGEKLFF.

The V gene is TRBV5-1, the J gene TRBJ1-1; no reliable D call. The CDR3 is 13 residues long. Per germline, CDR1 SGHRS and CDR2 YFSETQ. V was trimmed by 4 bases and J by 1 base, leaving 8 bases between them. CDR3: CASSPQWNTEAFF. CDR3 coding DNA: TGCGCCAGCAGCCCCCAGTGGAACACTGAAGCTTTCTTT. Supplemented by reference TRBV5-1 and TRBJ1-1, the full variable domain reads KAGVTQTPRYLIKTRGQQVTLSCSPISGHRSVSWYQQTPGQGLQFLFEYFSETQRNKGNFPGRFSGRQFSNSRSEMNVSTLELGDSALYLCASSPQWNTEAFFGQGTRLTVV.

The CDR3 protein is CASRPDGEGGYTF. CDR3 nucleotides: TGTGCCAGCAGACCGGACGGGGAGGGAGGCTACACCTTC. V is TRBV3-1 (or the pseudogene TRBV3-2) and J is TRBJ1-2, with D hard to call. The CDR3 is 13 amino acids. Germline CDR1 LGHDT, CDR2 YNNKEL (reference sequence). Trimming pared 6 bases from V and 8 bases from J, leaving 16 bases between.

The chain carries TRBV7-3 and TRBJ1-1, with 12 bases that match TRBD1. The trim removed 2 bases at V and 8 bases at J, leaving 6 bases unmatched. The V gene's germline CDR1 is SGHTA and CDR2 FQGTGA. CDR3 length equals 15 residues. The CDR3 loop is CASSLPGTGGWEAFF. As DNA, the CDR3 is TGTGCCAGCAGCTTACCCGGGACAGGGGGCTGGGAAGCTTTCTTT. Complete variable domain (other parts from reference TRBV7-3 and TRBJ1-1): GAGVSQTPSNKVTEKGKYVELRCDPISGHTALYWYRQSLGQGPEFLIYFQGTGAADDSGLPNDRFFAVRPEGSVSTLKIQRTERGDSAVYLCASSLPGTGGWEAFFGQGTRLTVV.

This chain uses TRBV24-1 with TRBJ1-1; D possibly corresponds to TRBD1 (6 bases). V lost 7 bases to trimming and J lost 0 bases, with 11 bases between them. Looked up from germline, CDR1 is KGHDR and CDR2 is SFDVKD. The CDR3 contains 14 residues. CDR3 sequence reads: CATRETGMNTEAFF. The CDR3, as DNA: TGTGCCACCAGGGAAACAGGGATGAACACTGAAGCTTTCTTT.

CDR3: CASSLGLAGVGAKNIQYF. In DNA, the CDR3 is TGCGCCAGCAGCTTGGGACTAGCGGGAGTAGGAGCCAAAAACATTCAGTACTTC. J is TRBJ2-4 and V is TRBV5-1; 12 nucleotides agree with TRBD2. Germline V gives CDR1 SGHRS, CDR2 YFSETQ. Germline trimming cut 0 bases from V and 0 bases from J; bases unmatched to any gene: 4. This CDR3 is 18 amino acids long.

The chain combines TRBV19 with TRBJ1-4, with D hard to call. Germline assignment: CDR1 LNHDA and CDR2 SQIVND (reference sequence). This CDR3 comprises 13 residues. Trimming left V 3 bases short and J 7 bases short, with 9 bases between. CDR3 nucleotides: TGTGCCAGTAGTATCGTGGCGGCTGAAAAACTGTTTTTT. The encoded protein is CASSIVAAEKLFF.

The chain joins TRBV11-2 to TRBJ1-3; no firm D call. This CDR3 has 14 residues. CDR1 SGHAT and CDR2 FQNNGV come from the germline V gene. The V end was cut by 6 bases, the J end by 0 bases, with 9 bases between. CDR3 nucleotides: TGTGCCAGCAGGGGCGGGGACTCTGGAAACACCATATATTTT. Its translation: CASRGGDSGNTIYF.

V is TRBV20-1 and J is TRBJ1-1; no definite D call. V was clipped by 5 bases and J by 5 bases, with 9 bases between them. CDR1 is DFQATT, CDR2 SNEGSKA, per germline (reference sequence). The CDR3 spans 11 residues. The CDR3, as DNA: TGCAGTGCTTCAGACTGGACTGAAGCTTTCTTT. This codes for CSASDWTEAFF.

The V gene is TRBV19, the J gene TRBJ1-3; 8 nucleotides agree with TRBD1. V shed 5 bases, J shed 2 bases, and the junction held 2 bases outside the gene matches. Germline CDR1 reads LNHDA; CDR2 reads SQIVND (reference sequence). The CDR3 totals 14 residues. The chain's CDR3 is CASSSDRAGNTIYF. As DNA, the CDR3 is TGTGCCAGTAGTTCGGACAGGGCTGGAAACACCATATATTTT.

The chain uses TRBV27 and TRBJ2-3; 13 bases match TRBD2. Germline V gives CDR1 MNHEY, CDR2 SMNVEV (reference sequence). Unmatched junction bases numbered 3, after V lost 8 bases and J lost 4 bases. This CDR3 contains 14 residues. This CDR3 reads CASLGLAGPDTQYF. As DNA, the CDR3 is TGTGCCAGCTTGGGACTAGCGGGACCAGATACGCAGTATTTT.

The CDR3 sequence is CASSQQGMGSTDTQYF. The DNA for the CDR3 is TGTGCCAGCAGTCAACAGGGAATGGGATCCACAGATACGCAGTATTTT. The chain employs TRBV28 and TRBJ2-3; D may be TRBD1 (6 bases). The CDR3 contains 16 residues. Germline assignment: CDR1 MDHEN and CDR2 SYDVKM. V lost 5 bases and J 2 bases, leaving 17 bases between the germline ends.

V and J are TRBV20-1 and TRBJ2-3; no clear D gene. Per germline, CDR1 DFQATT and CDR2 SNEGSKA (reference sequence). The CDR3 runs 11 residues. V shed 6 bases and J shed 4 bases, with 8 bases lying between them. The CDR3 spells CSAKTSDTQYF. The CDR3 nucleotides are TGCAGTGCCAAGACTTCAGATACGCAGTATTTT.

The CDR3 coding sequence is TGCAGCGTTGCTGGCAGGGAATACAATGAGCAGTTCTTC. Its translation: CSVAGREYNEQFF. The genes are TRBV29-1 and TRBJ2-1, with a weak D call TRBD1 (5 bases). The V end lost 4 bases, the J end lost 4 bases, and 11 bases lay between the germline ends. The CDR3 has 13 residues. Germline CDR1 reads SQVTM; CDR2 reads ANQGSEA.

J is TRBJ1-1 and V is TRBV28; 10 positions agree with TRBD1. The CDR3 is made up of 14 amino acids. In germline, CDR1 is MDHEN, CDR2 SYDVKM. With 11 bases clipped from V and 6 bases from J, the junction kept 12 bases outside the gene matches. CDR3 sequence (DNA): TGTGCCGGAGCGAAGGGACAGGGGTGGGCTGAAGCTTTCTTT. The encoded protein is CAGAKGQGWAEAFF.